This TCR beta chain was obtained from a study of beta chain features in type 1 diabetes. Study information: No age, gender or cell yield differences were seen between patients and healthy donors. In all, some 100,000,000 sorted cells from all samples were analyzed. Whole-study findings and limits: Moderate but significant shortening of TCRB CDR3s was recorded in all four CD4+ subsets from Type 1 diabetes patients. More deletions and fewer insertions at VDJ junctions were seen in type 1 diabetes patients.

This clone has only a few counts. Its antigen remains unknown. In germline, CDR1 is SQVTM, CDR2 ANQGSEA. V lost 4 bases to trimming and J lost 0 bases, with 24 bases between them. The CDR3 is 18 amino acids. Via the markers CD45RO/CCR7/CD25/CD127/CD95/CD27, stem cell-like memory, regulatory, central memory and naive CD4+ cells were sorted. Isolated RNA was reverse transcribed in full, so expressed TCRB transcripts were sequenced. The method was immunoSEQ multiplex PCR; TCRdb's version includes in-frame clones alone and lacks a portion of them. The sample includes fewer than 350,000 clones, approximately 15% of them seen just once.

The specimen sequenced was naive CD4+ T cells from blood. The rearrangement uses TRBV29-1 and TRBJ1-1, with D possibly being TRBD1 (6 bases). The clonotype comes from a man aged 18 to 35 with type 1 diabetes. This chain's CDR3 is CSVGLGQGIFSLNTEAFF. The CDR3 DNA is TGCAGCGTTGGTCTGGGGCAGGGGATTTTTTCCCTGAACACTGAAGCTTTCTTT.